These 22 T cell receptor beta chains came from one sample sequenced in a study of T cell responses to AZD1222 COVID-19 vaccine. Sequenced by immunoSEQ multiplex PCR; TCRdb stores in-frame clones only, minus some. The data contain about 270,000 clones, 90% to 95% of them singletons. The sequences come from peripheral blood, collected 28 days after the second AZD1222 dose. The receptors originated from an adult who received the AZD1222 COVID-19 vaccine.

The gene calls are TRBV2 and TRBJ2-3; D remains unclear. This CDR3 spans 16 amino acids. Per the germline V gene, CDR1 is SNHLY and CDR2 is FYNNEI. V dropped 5 bases and J dropped 2 bases, with 17 bases sitting between them. The CDR3 nucleotides read TGTGCCAGCAGTCTAATATGGGATATCTCCACAGATACGCAGTATTTT. Amino acid sequence: CASSLIWDISTDTQYF.

The chain has TRBV6-1 and TRBJ2-7; 13 bases are a match to TRBD2. Trimming removed 4 bases from V and 2 bases from J; junction bases left unmatched: 8. CDR1 MNHNS and CDR2 SASEGT come from the germline V gene. The CDR3 is 17 residues long. The CDR3 nucleotides are TGTGCCAGCAGTGTTCTTGCCGGGACTAGCGGGACCTACGAGCAGTACTTC. It encodes CASSVLAGTSGTYEQYF.

V usage is TRBV6-1 and J usage is TRBJ1-2; no definite D call. Germline V CDR1 and CDR2: MNHNS, SASEGT. V lost 1 base and J 13 bases, leaving 16 bases between the germline ends. The CDR3 has 13 residues. CDR3 sequence: CASSEVWEPHGTF. The DNA of the CDR3 is TGTGCCAGCAGTGAAGTATGGGAGCCTCACGGCACCTTC.

The rearrangement uses TRBV11-2 and TRBJ2-7; the match to TRBD1 covers 10 bases. J was trimmed by 0 bases and V by 9 bases; bases with no gene match: 5. The CDR3 spans 14 residues. Germline loops: CDR1 SGHAT, CDR2 FQNNGV. Here the CDR3 reads CASGRDRGSYEQYF. The CDR3 DNA follows: TGTGCCAGTGGCAGGGACAGGGGCTCCTACGAGCAGTACTTC.

The chain couples TRBV28 to TRBJ1-1, with a possible D match to TRBD1 (5 bases). Germline V gene sequence: CDR1 MDHEN, CDR2 SYDVKM. The CDR3 is 12 residues long. Trimming pared 11 bases from V and 4 bases from J, leaving 14 bases between. The CDR3 reads CAGKGPGTEAFF. DNA for the CDR3: TGTGCCGGCAAGGGGCCGGGCACTGAAGCTTTCTTT.

The chain joins TRBV18 to TRBJ2-1; D is unclear. The CDR3 extends over 13 amino acids. Germline CDR1 and CDR2: KGHSH and LQKENI. Trimming took off 2 bases at V and 6 bases at J, with 8 bases between the two ends. The CDR3 sequence: CASSPMAGNEQFF. The CDR3 bases are TGTGCCAGCTCACCAATGGCCGGCAATGAGCAGTTCTTC.

In its sample, this clone was seen once. V gene TRBV28 combines with J gene TRBJ1-1; no clear D. CDR1 and CDR2 from the germline V gene are MDHEN and SYDVKM. With 6 bases removed from V and 0 bases from J, the gap between germline ends came to 11 bases. There are 14 residues in the CDR3. The CDR3 protein is CASSGPAMNTEAFF. DNA for the CDR3: TGTGCCAGCAGCGGTCCCGCCATGAACACTGAAGCTTTCTTT. Based on the CDR3 plus reference TRBV28 and TRBJ1-1, the full variable domain is DVKVTQSSRYLVKRTGEKVFLECVQDMDHENMFWYRQDPGLGLRLIYFSYDVKMKEKGDIPEGYSVSREKKERFSLILESASTNQTSMYLCASSGPAMNTEAFFGQGTRLTVV.

The gene calls are TRBV7-9 and TRBJ2-7; 7 bases align to TRBD1. CDR3 size: 15 residues. The trim removed 5 bases at V and 3 bases at J, leaving 10 bases unmatched. CDR1 is SEHNR, CDR2 FQNEAQ, per germline (reference sequence). CDR3 bases: TGTGCCAGCAGCAAAACCGGGACAGCCATCTACGAGCAGTACTTC. Its translation is CASSKTGTAIYEQYF.

This clone was recorded once. CDR3 DNA sequence: TGCGCCAGCAGCTTGATTCCTTTCAATGAGCAGTTCTTC. Protein sequence: CASSLIPFNEQFF. V usage is TRBV5-1 and J usage is TRBJ2-1; no firm D call. Per the germline V gene, CDR1 is SGHRS and CDR2 is YFSETQ. CDR3 size: 13 residues. V was shortened by 1 base and J by 6 bases, with 8 bases between the two germline ends.

This sequence joins TRBV11-2 and TRBJ2-1; 7 bases are a match to TRBD2. The CDR3 spans 15 residues. Trimming took 3 bases from V and 3 from J; bases not matched to a gene: 5. CDR1 and CDR2 (germline): SGHAT, FQNNGV. The CDR3: CASSLVAGGYNEQFF. CDR3 in DNA: TGTGCCAGCAGCTTGGTAGCGGGTGGCTACAATGAGCAGTTCTTC.

V usage is TRBV11-1 and J usage is TRBJ1-1, with D hard to call. The length of the CDR3 is 13 residues. V shed 5 bases and J shed 3 bases, with 10 bases lying between them. The germline V gene has CDR1 SGHAT and CDR2 FQDESV (reference sequence). Here the CDR3 reads CASSQGKDTEAFF. DNA for the CDR3: TGTGCCAGCAGCCAAGGGAAAGACACTGAAGCTTTCTTT.

The chain uses TRBV6-6 and TRBJ2-7; 7 bases align to TRBD1. V lost 5 bases and J lost 5; bases outside the gene matches: 9. The V gene's germline CDR1 is MNHNY and CDR2 SVGAGI (reference sequence). The CDR3 sequence is 14 residues long. CDR3 sequence: CASSHSTGTHEQYF. In DNA, the CDR3 is TGTGCCAGCAGTCATTCGACAGGGACCCACGAGCAGTACTTC.

J is TRBJ2-3 and V is TRBV5-1; TRBD1 matches at 8 bases. J was trimmed by 4 bases and V by 3 bases; bases with no gene match: 7. This CDR3 region has 15 residues. The germline V gene has CDR1 SGHRS and CDR2 YFSETQ. In nucleotides, the CDR3 is TGCGCCAGCAGCTCCGAAGGACAGGGATCAGATACGCAGTATTTT. As protein: CASSSEGQGSDTQYF.

The chain employs TRBV4-2 and TRBJ1-4; 9 bases align to TRBD1. The CDR3 covers 14 residues. Germline CDR1 LGHNA, CDR2 YNFKEQ. After removal of 5 bases from V and 2 bases from J, the junction contained 0 bases not matched to a gene. The CDR3 is CASSGQGTNEKLFF. Here the CDR3 DNA reads TGTGCCAGCAGCGGACAGGGGACTAATGAAAAACTGTTTTTT.

J is TRBJ2-7 and V is TRBV28; 8 nucleotides agree with TRBD1. The J segment lost 3 bases and the V segment lost 5 bases, leaving 3 bases of the junction unmatched. The CDR3 spans 13 residues. Germline V gene data show CDR1 as MDHEN and CDR2 as SYDVKM. CDR3 coding DNA: TGTGCCAGCAGTCTGGGACAGGACTACGAGCAGTACTTC. Its protein product is CASSLGQDYEQYF.

The chain carries TRBV7-6 and TRBJ2-7, with D unclear. Trimming took off 5 bases at V and 4 bases at J, with 15 bases between the two ends. The germline gives CDR1 SGHVS, CDR2 FNYEAQ. The CDR3 contains 14 residues. The DNA for the CDR3 is TGTGCCAGCAGCCCCCGGCTTGTCGGGTACGAGCAGTACTTC. Translated: CASSPRLVGYEQYF.

The rearrangement joins TRBV28 to TRBJ1-3, with unresolved D. Germline V gene lookup returns CDR1 MDHEN and CDR2 SYDVKM. The CDR3 extends over 14 amino acids. Trimming took 3 bases from V and 0 from J, leaving 6 bases between them. The CDR3: CASSFRVSGNTIYF. In nucleotides, the CDR3 is TGTGCCAGCAGTTTTCGTGTCTCTGGAAACACCATATATTTT. Based on the CDR3 plus reference TRBV28 and TRBJ1-3, the full variable domain is DVKVTQSSRYLVKRTGEKVFLECVQDMDHENMFWYRQDPGLGLRLIYFSYDVKMKEKGDIPEGYSVSREKKERFSLILESASTNQTSMYLCASSFRVSGNTIYFGEGSWLTVV.

CDR3 coding DNA: TGTGCCAGCAGTTCGCTCACGGGGGGCGTCCGACTCTATGGCTACACCTTC. Translating it yields CASSSLTGGVRLYGYTF. The rearrangement uses TRBV28 and TRBJ1-2; D may be TRBD1 (6 bases). Trimming shortened V by 4 bases and J by 4 bases, and 22 bases separated the two germline ends. Germline V gene lookup returns CDR1 MDHEN and CDR2 SYDVKM. CDR3 length: 17 amino acids.

This sequence joins TRBV13 and TRBJ2-3; no definite D call. The germline gives CDR1 PRHDT, CDR2 FYEKMQ (reference sequence). Trimming stripped 1 base from V and 6 bases from J, with 11 bases between. The CDR3 has 14 residues. CDR3 loop: CASSLVEPGDTQYF. Here the CDR3 DNA reads TGTGCCAGCAGCTTAGTAGAGCCCGGGGATACGCAGTATTTT.

This clone was detected only a few times. The chain joins TRBV7-6 to TRBJ2-2; D gene uncertain. Between the trimmed V and J ends, which lost 5 bases and 0 bases, there was a span of 10 bases. The CDR3 is 15 residues long. Germline CDR1 and CDR2: SGHVS and FNYEAQ. The CDR3 region has the DNA TGTGCCAGCAGCCGCGGTAGTCCGAACACCGGGGAGCTGTTTTTT. It is translated as CASSRGSPNTGELFF.

The chain joins TRBV7-9 to TRBJ2-7; unclear D gene. V was cut by 3 bases and J by 2 bases, with 11 bases left in between. Germline lookup yields CDR1 SEHNR and CDR2 FQNEAQ (reference sequence). The CDR3 covers 14 residues. This CDR3 is CASSFNVHPYEQYF. In nucleotides, the CDR3 is TGTGCCAGCAGCTTTAATGTTCACCCCTACGAGCAGTACTTC.

The rearrangement joins TRBV18 to TRBJ2-7; weak D call: TRBD1 (6 bases). CDR3 length: 14 amino acids. The V gene lost 3 bases and the J gene lost 3 bases, with 12 bases spanning the gap. Germline CDR1 reads KGHSH; CDR2 reads LQKENI. CDR3 sequence reads: CASSPGDTIYEQYF. The CDR3 nucleotides read TGTGCCAGCTCACCGGGGGACACTATCTACGAGCAGTACTTC. Drawing the rest from reference TRBV18 and TRBJ2-7, the complete variable domain is NAGVMQNPRHLVRRRGQEARLRCSPMKGHSHVYWYRQLPEEGLKFMVYLQKENIIDESGMPKERFSAEFPKEGPSILRIQQVVRGDSAAYFCASSPGDTIYEQYFGPGTRLTVT.